Below, 21 T cell receptor beta chains from the same sample are listed, as sequenced in a study of type 1 and type 2 diabetes patients. Amplification started from genomic DNA. The TCR beta CDR3 region was amplified using 30 forward and 13 reverse primers. TCRdb used MiXCR to reprocess the multiplex PCR reads, holding one entry per CDR3 protein. The repertoire has fewer than 350,000 distinct CDR3 sequences, more than 40% of them found once; the top ten carry roughly an eighth. The specimen sequenced was peripheral blood mononuclear cells (PBMCs). The receptors stem from a man in his late teens or twenties with type 2 diabetes.

This chain links TRBV19 with TRBJ1-1, with D unresolved. The CDR3 sequence is 17 residues long. Germline CDR1 LNHDA, CDR2 SQIVND (reference sequence). V lost 9 bases and J 0 bases, leaving 23 bases between the germline ends. In DNA, the CDR3 is TGTGCCAGCTCCTCTGGAGGTCACCAGACCATGAACACTGAAGCTTTCTTT. Residues: CASSSGGHQTMNTEAFF. The variable domain in full, completed from reference TRBV19 and TRBJ1-1, reads DGGITQSPKYLFRKEGQNVTLSCEQNLNHDAMYWYRQDPGQGLRLIYYSQIVNDFQKGDIAEGYSVSREKKESFPLTVTSAQKNPTAFYLCASSSGGHQTMNTEAFFGQGTRLTVV.

This clonotype turned up a few times. J is TRBJ2-5 and V is TRBV7-2, with 8 nucleotides matching TRBD2. V lost 4 bases to trimming and J lost 4 bases; unmatched junction nucleotides: 5. The germline V gene encodes CDR1 SGHTA and CDR2 FQGNSA. This CDR3 spans 14 amino acids. Here the CDR3 DNA reads TGTGCCAGCAGCTCGCCTGGACTAGCAGAGACCCAGTACTTC. Translated: CASSSPGLAETQYF.

There are a few counts of this clonotype. The chain employs TRBV20-1 and TRBJ2-5, with D perhaps given as TRBD1 or TRBD2 (5 bases each). Germline V gene lookup returns CDR1 DFQATT and CDR2 SNEGSKA (reference sequence). V was pared by 0 bases and J by 4 bases, with 15 bases between. The CDR3 consists of 15 residues. This CDR3 is CSARDRVGVGETQYF. CDR3 DNA: TGCAGTGCTAGAGATCGTGTGGGGGTAGGAGAGACCCAGTACTTC.

There are a few counts of this clonotype. The chain combines TRBV20-1 with TRBJ2-7; D is possibly TRBD2 (5 bases). CDR3 length: 12 amino acids. The germline V gene has CDR1 DFQATT and CDR2 SNEGSKA (reference sequence). The germline V and J ends were trimmed by 3 bases and 0 bases, with 6 bases remaining between them. DNA for the CDR3: TGCAGTGCTAGCGAGGGCTCCTACGAGCAGTACTTC. This translates into CSASEGSYEQYF.

With regard to this clonotype: At one end, the junction sequence differs from germline, possibly due to a read error. V is TRBV29-1 and J is TRBJ2-1; 7 bases align to TRBD1. This CDR3 has 12 residues. Germline V gene sequence: CDR1 SQVTM, CDR2 ANQGSEA. The CDR3 here is CSVEGTGDEQSF. CDR3 coding DNA: TGCAGCGTTGAAGGAACAGGGGATGAGCAGTCCTTC.

V and J are TRBV4-1 and TRBJ2-7; no definite D call. Trimming shortened V by 0 bases and J by 2 bases, and 8 bases separated the two germline ends. The CDR3 runs 14 residues. Per the germline V gene, CDR1 is MGHRA and CDR2 is YSYEKL. CDR3 protein: CASSQEPITYEQYF. The CDR3 DNA follows: TGCGCCAGCAGCCAAGAGCCGATAACCTACGAGCAGTACTTC.

This clonotype was found many times. The genes are TRBV12-3 or TRBV12-4 and TRBJ1-6; no clear D gene. This CDR3 is built from 13 residues. Trimming removed 4 bases at V and 5 bases at J, with 6 bases between. The DNA for the CDR3 is TGTGCCAGCAGTTCCTCGGATAATTCACCCCTCCACTTT. This codes for CASSSSDNSPLHF.

The chain recombines TRBV7-8 with TRBJ2-7; the match to TRBD1 covers 8 bases. Germline V gene sequence: CDR1 SGHVS, CDR2 FQNEAQ. The CDR3 sequence is 16 residues long. Trimming removed 3 bases from V and 6 bases from J; junction bases left unmatched: 13. The CDR3 is CASSLGTGGTLLEQYF. As DNA, the CDR3 is TGTGCCAGCAGCTTGGGCACAGGGGGTACCCTACTCGAGCAGTACTTC.

The chain couples TRBV12-5 to TRBJ1-5; D is perhaps TRBD1 (5 bases). Germline V gives CDR1 LGHNT, CDR2 FRNRAP. The CDR3 is 12 residues long. V was shortened by 10 bases and J by 10 bases, with 17 bases between the two germline ends. CDR3 nucleotide sequence: TGTGCTACCGGGGGATCAAGAACCCCCCAGCATTTT. It yields the protein CATGGSRTPQHF.

The CDR3 DNA reads TGTGCCAGCACCTACACGGACAGGGCAGAGACCCAGTACTTC. As protein: CASTYTDRAETQYF. This chain uses TRBV12-3 or TRBV12-4 with TRBJ2-5; TRBD1 matches at 8 bases. The CDR3 extends over 14 amino acids. V shed 7 bases, J shed 4 bases, and the junction held 8 bases outside the gene matches.

This clonotype was counted between two and nine times. V and J are TRBV15 and TRBJ1-1, with D hard to call. CDR1 and CDR2 (germline): LNHNV, YYDKDF (reference sequence). The CDR3 totals 14 residues. V dropped 0 bases and J dropped 7 bases, with 12 bases sitting between them. The CDR3 reads CATSRDQASDEAFF. The DNA of the CDR3 is TGTGCCACCAGCAGAGATCAAGCGTCGGATGAAGCTTTCTTT. The full variable domain, in which reference TRBV15 and TRBJ1-1 provide the parts outside the CDR3, is DAMVIQNPRYQVTQFGKPVTLSCSQTLNHNVMYWYQQKSSQAPKLLFHYYDKDFNNEADTPDNFQSRRPNTSFCFLDIRSPGLGDTAMYLCATSRDQASDEAFFGQGTRLTVV.

The chain has TRBV10-3 and TRBJ2-7, with TRBD1 identical over 7 bases. CDR1 and CDR2 from the germline V gene are ENHRY and SYGVKD. This CDR3 is 14 amino acids long. Losses at the gene ends were 3 bases for V and 4 bases for J; bases not matched to a gene: 6. The CDR3 region has the DNA TGTGCCATCAGTGAAGGCAGGGGGATGTACGAGCAGTACTTC. It encodes CAISEGRGMYEQYF.

The chain has TRBV7-9 and TRBJ2-7; TRBD2 agrees at 11 bases. The germline gives CDR1 SEHNR, CDR2 FQNEAQ (reference sequence). Trimming removed 4 bases from V and 4 bases from J; junction bases left unmatched: 9. The CDR3 extends over 16 amino acids. CDR3 DNA sequence: TGTGCCAGCAGCTCTATATTAGCGGGAGGGCCTTACGAGCAGTACTTC. Protein sequence: CASSSILAGGPYEQYF. The full variable domain, its missing parts supplied by reference TRBV7-9 and TRBJ2-7, is DTGVSQNPRHKITKRGQNVTFRCDPISEHNRLYWYRQTLGQGPEFLTYFQNEAQLEKSRLLSDRFSAERPKGSFSTLEIQRTEQGDSAMYLCASSSILAGGPYEQYFGPGTRLTVT.

The genes are TRBV20-1 and TRBJ1-6; no firm D call. V was pared by 0 bases and J by 5 bases, with 14 bases between. CDR1 DFQATT and CDR2 SNEGSKA come from the germline V gene (reference sequence). This CDR3 comprises 16 residues. CDR3 coding DNA: TGCAGTGCTAGAGAGGGTGGGGAGGGTAATAATTCACCCCTCCACTTT. Its protein product is CSAREGGEGNNSPLHF.

This clonotype was counted a few times. CDR3 protein: CASSFDRGLSPLHF. The CDR3 nucleotides are TGTGCCAGCAGTTTCGACAGAGGTTTGTCACCCCTCCACTTT. The J gene is TRBJ1-6, the V gene TRBV28; D might be TRBD1 (5 bases). From germline, CDR1 is MDHEN and CDR2 SYDVKM. The length of the CDR3 is 14 residues. Trimming left V 3 bases short and J 10 bases short, with 13 bases between. Combining the CDR3 with reference TRBV28 and TRBJ1-6 gives the whole variable domain DVKVTQSSRYLVKRTGEKVFLECVQDMDHENMFWYRQDPGLGLRLIYFSYDVKMKEKGDIPEGYSVSREKKERFSLILESASTNQTSMYLCASSFDRGLSPLHFGNGTRLTVT.

The genes are TRBV2 and TRBJ2-5; 15 bases are shared with TRBD2. Germline assignment: CDR1 SNHLY and CDR2 FYNNEI. The CDR3 totals 14 residues. V lost 10 bases, J lost 4 bases, and 4 bases stayed unmatched. Here the CDR3 DNA reads TGTGCCACTTTGGGACTAGCGGGAGGAGAGACCCAGTACTTC. Its protein is CATLGLAGGETQYF.

V gene TRBV6-5 combines with J gene TRBJ1-2; D call uncertain. V was shortened by 5 bases and J by 8 bases, with 18 bases between the two germline ends. Per germline, CDR1 MNHEY and CDR2 SVGAGI. The CDR3 consists of 14 residues. CDR3 DNA: TGTGCCAGCAGTACCCGTCTTAATTGGAGAGGCTACACCTTC. Protein: CASSTRLNWRGYTF.

The chain is built from TRBV19 and TRBJ2-1, with D perhaps TRBD2 (6 bases). CDR1 is LNHDA, CDR2 SQIVND, per germline (reference sequence). This CDR3 region has 15 residues. V gave up 6 bases and J gave up 13 bases, with 25 bases separating them. The CDR3 nucleotides are TGTGCCAGTAGCCCGTCGAGCGACCTGGCGGGATTACAGTTCTTC. Protein sequence: CASSPSSDLAGLQFF.

The J gene is TRBJ1-6, the V gene TRBV7-9, with 7 bases matching TRBD1. CDR3 size: 14 residues. V shed 2 bases and J 7 bases; nucleotides not matched to a gene: 2. Germline V gene sequence: CDR1 SEHNR, CDR2 FQNEAQ (reference sequence). CDR3 in amino acids: CASSLQGENSPLHF. DNA of the CDR3: TGTGCCAGCAGCTTACAGGGGGAAAATTCACCCCTCCACTTT. Using reference TRBV7-9 and TRBJ1-6 for the parts outside the CDR3, the full variable domain is DTGVSQNPRHKITKRGQNVTFRCDPISEHNRLYWYRQTLGQGPEFLTYFQNEAQLEKSRLLSDRFSAERPKGSFSTLEIQRTEQGDSAMYLCASSLQGENSPLHFGNGTRLTVT.

The chain combines TRBV28 with TRBJ2-3, with D unresolved. Germline values: CDR1 MDHEN, CDR2 SYDVKM. This CDR3 spans 13 amino acids. The V gene lost 6 bases and the J gene lost 2 bases, with 9 bases spanning the gap. CDR3 amino acids: CASSAELTDTQYF. The CDR3 DNA sequence: TGTGCCAGCAGCGCGGAACTCACAGATACGCAGTATTTT.

The chain has TRBV5-1 and TRBJ2-2; 8 bases line up with TRBD1. The CDR3 is 13 amino acids. Germline trimming cut 7 bases from V and 6 bases from J; bases unmatched to any gene: 5. Looked up from germline, CDR1 is SGHRS and CDR2 is YFSETQ. The CDR3 protein is CASGGTGAGELFF. The CDR3 coding sequence is TGCGCCAGCGGGGGGACAGGTGCCGGGGAGCTGTTTTTT.